The sequence of this T cell receptor beta chain was determined in a study of shared clonotypes between healthy human individuals. Study outcomes and limitations: Generation of non-shared clonotypes was less probable than generation of clonotypes shared by all four donors.

The CDR3 extends over 18 amino acids. The germline V gene encodes CDR1 LNHDA and CDR2 SQIVND (reference sequence). Unmatched junction bases numbered 9, after V lost 3 bases and J lost 0 bases. The repertoire was sequenced with immunoSEQ multiplex PCR; TCRdb's copy has only in-frame clones and lacks some. The sample yields about 1.9 million clones, 80% to 95% seen once. A word on this clone: Antigen: not known.

As defined, naive CD8 cells were CD45RO-negative and positively selected for CCR7, with terminally differentiated effector memory CD45RA+ cells excluded. Sequencing was carried out using naive CD8+ T cells from PBMCs. The chain is built from TRBV19 and TRBJ2-2; 8 positions match TRBD2. The receptor was isolated from a man between 18 and 29 years old in good health. Some clones in this sample may be carry-over from other donors' samples. The CDR3 loop reads CASSIWLAGTTNTGELFF. In nucleotides, the CDR3 is TGTGCCAGTAGTATTTGGCTAGCGGGTACTACGAACACCGGGGAGCTGTTTTTT. Full variable domain (outside the CDR3, taken from reference TRBV19 and TRBJ2-2): DGGITQSPKYLFRKEGQNVTLSCEQNLNHDAMYWYRQDPGQGLRLIYYSQIVNDFQKGDIAEGYSVSREKKESFPLTVTSAQKNPTAFYLCASSIWLAGTTNTGELFFGEGSRLTVL.